The 6 T cell receptor beta chains below all came from one sample that was sequenced in a study of blood T cell repertoires in COVID-19. Measured with immunoSEQ multiplex PCR; TCRdb has only the in-frame clones, and not every one. The data show 85,000 to 130,000 clones, roughly 80% seen once. Sequenced input: peripheral blood. Receptors were obtained from a woman older than 75 with active or convalescent COVID-19.

J is TRBJ2-7 and V is TRBV28, with D possibly being TRBD1 (6 bases). Trimming removed 7 bases at V and 2 bases at J, with 9 bases between. Germline values: CDR1 MDHEN, CDR2 SYDVKM. The CDR3 loop spans 12 amino acids. CDR3 sequence (DNA): TGTGCCAGCACCGGACAGACCTACGAGCAGTACTTC. As protein: CASTGQTYEQYF.

This chain connects TRBV7-3 to TRBJ1-6, with 8 bases matching TRBD1. The ends lost 1 base at V and 8 bases at J; junction bases unmatched: 4. The CDR3 is 15 amino acids. Germline lookup yields CDR1 SGHTA and CDR2 FQGTGA. CDR3 sequence: CASSLRAGGDSPLHF. Written as DNA, the CDR3 is TGTGCCAGCAGCTTAAGGGCAGGGGGCGATTCACCCCTCCACTTT.

V gene TRBV28 combines with J gene TRBJ1-4, with 7 bases aligning to TRBD1. V shed 4 bases and J 7 bases; nucleotides not matched to a gene: 12. The CDR3 has 16 amino acids. The germline V gene encodes CDR1 MDHEN and CDR2 SYDVKM. The CDR3 nucleotides read TGTGCCAGCAGTTCGAACAGGGGTTCGGTCGGTGAAAAACTGTTTTTT. The encoded protein is CASSSNRGSVGEKLFF.

The rearrangement links TRBV6-2 or TRBV6-3 to TRBJ2-6; TRBD1 matches 12 bases. V was clipped by 2 bases and J by 2 bases; unmatched bases: 1. From germline, CDR1 is MNHEY and CDR2 SVGEGT. This CDR3 has 17 residues. DNA for the CDR3: TGTGCCAGCAGTTACGGGACAGGGGGCGCTGGGGCCAACGTCCTGACTTTC. Its protein product is CASSYGTGGAGANVLTF.

The chain employs TRBV28 and TRBJ1-1; 8 nucleotides agree with TRBD1. Trimming took 6 bases from V and 6 from J; bases not matched to a gene: 6. CDR1 and CDR2 (germline): MDHEN, SYDVKM. There are 13 residues in the CDR3. CDR3 region: CASRDRGRAEAFF. The CDR3 DNA reads as TGTGCCAGCAGAGACAGGGGAAGGGCTGAAGCTTTCTTT.

This chain links TRBV7-9 with TRBJ1-1, with 7 positions matching TRBD1. After removal of 3 bases from V and 5 bases from J, the junction contained 9 bases not matched to a gene. Germline CDR1 is SEHNR and CDR2 is FQNEAQ (reference sequence). The CDR3 is 15 residues long. The CDR3 loop reads CASSFFGQVGTEAFF. DNA for the CDR3: TGTGCCAGCAGCTTCTTCGGACAGGTCGGGACTGAAGCTTTCTTT.